This T cell receptor beta chain was identified during a study of cytomegalovirus exposure and HLA in healthy donors (dated by TCRdb to about 2017). Broadly, across the study: In an earlier analysis of 587 of the donors, 276 Gb of sequence data and 117 million unique TCR beta sequences from about 179 million T cells were reported. A separate validation cohort of more than 100 different subjects was used in addition to the roughly 670-subject first cohort. HLA typing covered class I and class II loci at four-digit resolution. All discovery cohort repertoires had been generated on a single sequencing platform. The study profiled the T cell repertoires of under 700 subjects by immunosequencing and related them to cytomegalovirus serostatus. Among the approximately 400 genotyped donors, around 81% belonged to the genetic ancestry cluster associated with self-reported Caucasian donors. The number of donors typed differed by locus, with roughly 620-640 for A, B, C, DRB1 and DQB1, more than 500 for DQA1, about 610 for DPA1, and about 450 for DPB1. In a later genetic analysis, genome-wide SNP genotypes for about 55% of the roughly 700 donors were used, and that subset was treated as a discovery cohort. Across 300 to 500 genotyped donors of the cohort, an average of about 220,000 unique TCR beta nucleotide sequences per donor were sequenced, and approximately 17% of those sequences were non-productive. An early release that covered fewer than 750 HLA-typed donors contained about 300 gigabases of sequencing data and 85 million to 100 million unique TCR sequences. Donor age, sex, ethnicity and CMV serostatus were collected together with the repertoire data. Roughly five DR-DQ haplotypes were treated as single units for association and clustering because of strong linkage in the cohort. An earlier analysis of 587 of the donors applied high-throughput TCR beta sequencing to assess whether each TCR beta V gene segment acted as functional or pseudogenic. The aim of the study was to test whether cataloging public T cell receptors could identify signatures of past pathogen exposure. To predict cytomegalovirus infection status, the study brought together high-throughput TCR immunosequencing, statistical association of individual TCRs with disease status, and machine learning. A later analysis re-examined previously published TCR beta repertoires from 500 to 700 donors and added high-resolution HLA genotyping to investigate patterns of TCR occurrence. The later analysis used no new phenotypic data to find candidate immune exposures, relying instead on TCR beta sequences and their occurrence across donors.

From the cysteine up to the phenylalanine, the CDR3 has a length of 17 residues. Only the CDR3 portion is preserved as DNA: 51 bases, with reading frame beginning at the first base. Based on the germline V gene (reference sequence), the CDR1 and CDR2 sequences are LNHDA and SQIVND. V is cut by 5 bases and J by 0 bases, and the space between the germline ends is 14 bases. The study at large found these results: In vitro tests confirmed that a few of the cytomegalovirus-associated TCR beta chains recognize cytomegalovirus antigens. Because some donors lacked HLA typing at each locus, the association tests relied only on the typed subset. A later genetic analysis associated a missense DCLRE1C variant with V-gene and J-gene trimming of TCR beta chains, and an independent cohort replicated the association. The authors suggested that the approach could potentially be extended to other disease states and immunological phenotypes. A later analysis reported that several top co-occurrence clusters appeared linked to parvovirus B19, influenza, CMV and Epstein-Barr virus. Presence/absence analyses assumed roughly uniform sequencing depth across donors, an assumption that may not hold. A later analysis found that most CMV-associated TCR beta chains appeared HLA-restricted, with HLA associations seemingly driven largely by CMV exposure. In a later analysis, 16,951 TCR beta sequences were associated with specific HLA alleles at a false discovery rate of 0.05. Linkage disequilibrium might explain the correlated functional status among segregating V segments, but an unknown experimental factor could not be excluded. The study listed 150 to 200 TCR beta chains as associated with cytomegalovirus. Because counts were too low, about 18 rarely observed V segments, including chromosome 9 orphons, were excluded from the earlier analysis of around 640 of the donors. According to a later genetic analysis, donors in an Asian-associated ancestry cluster had fewer N-insertions in productive TCRs than the approximately 710-donor mean. According to a later analysis, TCR association rates differed among HLA loci, with DRB1 alleles showing the most associated TCRs and HLA-C alleles showing the fewest. Broadly in line with IMGT annotations, most TCR beta V segments showed up in productive rearrangements about 87% or about 30% of the time in an earlier analysis of several hundred of the donors. Some IMGT-functional V segments, including TRBV6-2 and TRBV6-3, could not be distinguished by the 87-base-pair reads and were therefore excluded. A further reported finding was that TCR beta sequences accurately predicted the HLA-A and HLA-B alleles for most subjects in the first cohort. This cohort had only TCR beta chains sequenced, and the lack of alpha or paired-chain data limited which features could be detected. Compared with equally common non-associated chains, HLA-associated TCR beta chains in a later analysis were more clonally expanded and had lower generation probabilities. CMV serostatus was the only immune exposure information available for the cohort. A cluster of highly shared sequence variants was judged likely to represent a technical artifact of the sequencing pipeline. Strong co-occurrence of HLA alleles, especially DR and DQ, made assigning TCR associations to individual alleles difficult. Cytomegalovirus status was reported to be diagnosed by the classifier with high specificity and sensitivity in both the original and validation cohorts. Most TCR sequences were seen in very few donors, while some public TCRs were found in many individuals.

On this clone: This receptor's antigen is unknown. Per-base quality was not reported, and no clone a single base away is much larger than it.

To prepare the library, the immunoSEQ multiplex PCR assay was applied. For the multiplex PCR, a mixture combining 60 forward primers for TCR Vbeta segments and 13 reverse primers for TCR Jbeta segments was used. The CDR3 region of rearranged TCR beta genes was amplified from genomic DNA with a multiplex PCR assay. On the Illumina HiSeq System, the amplified TCR beta libraries were sequenced as 87-base-pair reads. On the study's bioinformatics: A later analysis tallied roughly 80 million unique TCR beta chains across the 666 repertoires, and some 10 million of those chains were shared by two or more donors. To remove PCR and sequencing errors, raw reads were error-corrected and collapsed into unique sequences using a nearest-neighbor algorithm that merged closely related sequences. CDR3 sequences were aligned to IMGT reference sequences to assign V, D and J gene segments. For a sequence to be retained, at least a six-nucleotide match to both a V gene segment and a J gene segment was required. A rearrangement counted as productive if the CDR3 had no stop codons and remained in frame with V and J, and every other rearrangement counted as non-productive. CDR3 was defined by IMGT convention, running from the second conserved V-encoded cysteine to the conserved J-encoded phenylalanine. The earlier analysis of about 530 of the donors excluded any sequence lacking an unambiguous match to a single V gene segment. An earlier analysis of 550 to 650 of the donors classified V segments as functional when productive rearrangements were above 56.7% and as segregating when the standard deviation between donors was above 5%. A statistical classification framework was built for diagnosing cytomegalovirus status from the catalog of TCR beta chain sequences. In a later analysis, V and J genes were assigned by comparing TCR nucleotide sequences against IMGT/GENE-DB human TR gene sequences. The TCRdist pipeline was used in a later analysis to assign CDR3 sequences and most-parsimonious VDJ recombination scenarios. A later analysis defined each TCR beta chain by its CDR3 amino acid sequence plus V-gene family, and excluded reads lacking a unique V-gene family. To address suspected cross-contamination and a sequencing artifact, a later analysis removed roughly 640 highly shared, low-generation-probability nucleotide sequences. For each public chain, a later analysis derived a clonal expansion index from normalized ranks of inferred template counts within each repertoire. In a later analysis, generation probabilities were computed using a VDJ recombination model fitted to out-of-frame rearrangements, and the results were checked against IGoR. A later analysis scored TCR-TCR, TCR-HLA and TCR-CMV co-occurrence with hypergeometric tests, applying a repertoire-size bias correction to TCR pairs. In a later analysis, false discovery rates were estimated by permuting HLA or CMV assignments 20 times. In a later analysis, co-occurring TCRs were grouped using DBSCAN, and TCRdist sequence similarity was added for clustering within HLA-allele-positive subsets. Repertoires with fewer than 30,000 or more than 120,000 public chains, plus five repertoires with anomalous nucleotide sharing, were excluded from co-occurrence clustering. The table was pulled from immuneACCESS by TCRdb, which kept in-frame rearrangements only. Such tables lose some clones; where checked, under half of the loss comes from unresolved V genes, and the rest has no known cause. V, J and clone size derive from that table, while D and trimming were established from the DNA sequence. The sample has 76,000 or so clones on record, around 70% of them singletons. The ten largest make up 15% to 20% of the sample.

In total, approximately 610 healthy bone marrow donors made up the cohort. All cohort members were sampled while nominally healthy, although unrecorded immune exposures were likely present. The donor was CMV seropositive and belonged to the group of 250 to 350 seropositive cohort members. A peripheral blood sample was collected from each donor, and TCR beta sequencing was performed on peripheral blood mononuclear cells. The Qiagen DNeasy Blood Extraction Kit was used to extract genomic DNA from the blood cell samples. The rearranged chain carries TRBV19 and TRBJ2-6; the D gene cannot be resolved reliably. This TCR derives from a woman aged 40 to 50 in good health and CMV-seropositive. Sequencing was done on a sample of PBMCs. The nucleotide sequence reads TGTGCCAGTAGTCCCCGGTTTTCGGGCTCTGGGGCCAACGTCCTGACTTTC. Its amino acids are CASSPRFSGSGANVLTF.